Reported below is one T cell receptor (beta chain). The data were obtained in a study of blood T cell repertoires in COVID-19. Across the study: Collection of acute and convalescent COVID-19 samples took place in the United States, Italy and Spain. Nucleic acid was either cDNA or gDNA, and it came from T cells, B-cell-depleted T cells, or PBMCs.

Authors' methods: The authors estimated nucleated cell counts from reference gene primer amplification. Profiling relied on immunoSEQ multiplex PCR, and the TCRdb table lists in-frame clones only, not all of them. The V and J calls and clone size are taken from that table; D and trimming were inferred from the DNA. The sample has around 77,000 clones, about 88% seen once. There are 16 residues in the CDR3. Trimming removed 0 bases from V and 7 bases from J; junction bases left unmatched: 7. Germline V gene sequence: CDR1 SGHRS, CDR2 YFSETQ. Sequencing was done on a sample of peripheral blood. The chain is built from TRBV5-1 and TRBJ2-3, with 11 nucleotides matching TRBD2. This receptor was obtained from an elderly woman with active or convalescent COVID-19. This CDR3 reads CASSLEIAGGSYTQYF. The CDR3 DNA sequence: TGCGCCAGCAGCTTGGAAATAGCGGGGGGGAGTTATACGCAGTATTTT.